This T cell receptor beta chain was recovered during a study of post-analysis software for immune sequencing data. Background on the study: Secondary progressive, relapsing-remitting and progressive-relapsing multiple sclerosis were among the included disease courses. Study results and limitations: About 5 TRBV segments were significantly more frequent in patients than in controls. TRBV5-6, TRBV5-1 and TRBV20-1 were among these segments. F measure grouped same-batch samples tightly together. The normalized Chao1 diversity of multiple sclerosis patients was significantly lower than that of controls.

CDR1 and CDR2 (germline): SQVTM, ANQGSEA. With 5 bases removed from V and 8 bases from J, the gap between germline ends came to 15 bases. The CDR3 has 12 amino acids. The authors incorporated unique molecular identifiers into the TCR beta cDNA libraries. Input of roughly 0.9 to 11 million T cells yielded about half a million cDNA molecules. From the PCR reads, TCRdb called clonotypes with MiXCR, one entry per CDR3 protein. The table lists hundreds of thousands of distinct CDR3 sequences, about 32% of them singletons. This clonotype was seen a handful of times. The antigen is unknown. The chain combines TRBV29-1 with TRBJ1-2, with D unresolved. The clonotype originates from a girl aged 10-17 years with multiple sclerosis. Sequencing used blood. In DNA, the CDR3 is TGCAGCGTTATGGCGTCTTCGGGAGGCTACACCTTC. Translating it yields CSVMASSGGYTF.